A selection of T cell receptor beta chains follows, all from one sample in a study of graft-versus-host responses after intestinal transplantation. What these receptors recognize is not known. TCRdb keeps only in-frame clones here, not all; method: immunoSEQ multiplex PCR. Of about 90,000 clones listed, around 93% are singletons. The material sequenced was unstimulated CD4+ T cells sorted from spleen or lymph node cells, taken before transplant. These TCRs come from a human donor who was the organ donor for an intestinal transplant. Each CDR3 is given with its conserved first and last residue. The order of the fields is V gene, J gene, clone size, D gene, CDR3 protein, CDR3 DNA. D genes are given only for firm matches. Clone size is not always given. Where it is, it says once, few, many or a class for expanded clones.

>TRBV7-9|TRBJ1-3|.|.
CASSLGSAGNTIYF
TGCGCCAGCAGCTTAGGATCGGCTGGAAACACCATATATTTT
>TRBV7-2|TRBJ2-6|.|TRBD2
CASSYPLAGGLGANVLTF
TGTGCCAGCAGCTACCCGCTAGCGGGGGGGCTAGGGGCCAACGTCCTGACTTTC
>TRBV5-1|TRBJ1-2|.|TRBD1
CASSLGQGANYGYTF
TGCGCCAGCAGCTTGGGTCAGGGGGCTAACTATGGCTACACCTTC
>TRBV7-8|TRBJ2-4|.|.
CASIPTPGENIQYF
TGTGCCAGCATCCCCACTCCGGGTGAGAACATTCAGTACTTC
>TRBV2|TRBJ2-1|once|.
CASSDGRSSSYNEQFF
TGTGCCAGCAGTGACGGGCGCTCCAGCTCCTACAATGAGCAGTTCTTC
>TRBV5-8|TRBJ2-1|.|TRBD1
CASSLLQGVYNEQFF
TGTGCCAGCAGCTTGTTGCAGGGGGTCTACAATGAGCAGTTCTTC
>TRBV2|TRBJ2-5|.|TRBD2
CASRAGGVETQYF
TGTGCCAGCAGAGCGGGGGGGGTGGAGACCCAGTACTTC
>TRBV5-5|TRBJ2-7|.|.
CASSLVGYEQYF
TGTGCCAGCAGCTTGGTGGGTTACGAGCAGTACTTC
>TRBV7-2|TRBJ2-7|.|.
CASSLLGLASYEQYF
TGTGCCAGCAGCTTACTTGGCCTAGCGAGCTACGAGCAGTACTTC
>TRBV19|TRBJ1-2|.|.
CASSPRTDNGYTF
TGTGCCAGTAGTCCCCGGACGGATAATGGCTACACCTTC
>TRBV2|TRBJ2-3|.|.
CASSERRDFTDTQYF
TGTGCCAGCAGTGAACGTCGGGACTTCACAGATACGCAGTATTTT
>TRBV19|TRBJ1-6|.|TRBD1
CASSIPGQGNSPLHF
TGTGCCAGTAGTATTCCTGGACAGGGGAATTCACCCCTCCACTTT
>TRBV11-2|TRBJ2-5|.|.
CASSLVGQGYETQYF
TGTGCCAGCAGCTTAGTCGGGCAGGGGTATGAGACCCAGTACTTC
>TRBV6-1|TRBJ1-6|.|TRBD1
CASSDGQGYSPLHF
TGTGCCAGCAGTGATGGACAGGGTTATTCACCCCTCCACTTT
>TRBV28|TRBJ2-7|.|TRBD2
CASRLRLAGDYEQYF
TGTGCCAGCAGGCTCCGACTAGCGGGGGATTACGAGCAGTACTTC
>TRBV2|TRBJ2-5|.|TRBD2
CASSLTSGGQETQYF
TGTGCCAGCAGCTTGACTAGCGGGGGACAAGAGACCCAGTACTTC
>TRBV28|TRBJ1-1|.|.
CASSKGRYLGNTEAFF
TGTGCCAGCAGTAAGGGACGGTACCTAGGGAACACTGAAGCTTTCTTT
>TRBV7-9|TRBJ1-2|.|.
CASSLTGGYGYTF
TGTGCCAGCAGCTTGACTGGGGGCTATGGCTACACCTTC
>TRBV7-2|TRBJ1-2|.|TRBD1
CASSPRQGAFYGYTF
TGTGCCAGCAGCCCACGACAGGGGGCTTTCTATGGCTACACCTTC
>TRBV5-7|TRBJ1-5|.|.
CASSLTGSEKGDQPQHF
TGTGCCAGCAGCTTGACAGGGTCGGAAAAGGGGGATCAGCCCCAGCATTTT
>TRBV11-3|TRBJ2-7|.|.
CASSSEMAGKYEQYF
TGTGCCAGCAGCTCGGAAATGGCGGGTAAATACGAGCAGTACTTC
>TRBV4-3|TRBJ2-7|few|TRBD1
CASSPIRTGTYEQYF
TGCGCCAGCAGCCCTATCCGGACAGGCACCTACGAGCAGTACTTC
>TRBV7-3|TRBJ2-2|.|TRBD1
CASSATGLTGELFF
TGTGCCAGCAGCGCGACAGGGCTCACCGGGGAGCTGTTTTTT
>TRBV18|TRBJ2-1|.|.
CASSPRRDNEQFF
TGTGCCAGCTCACCACGTCGGGACAATGAGCAGTTCTTC
>TRBV6-6|TRBJ2-2|.|.
CASSYLGSGELFF
TGTGCCAGCAGTTACTTGGGTTCCGGGGAGCTGTTTTTT
>TRBV7-2|TRBJ2-7|.|.
CASSLGAQQYF
TGTGCCAGCAGCTTGGGGGCTCAGCAGTACTTC
>TRBV9|TRBJ2-6|.|.
CASSVGPQNSGANVLTF
TGTGCCAGCAGCGTCGGGCCACAAAACTCTGGGGCCAACGTCCTGACTTTC
>TRBV11-2|TRBJ2-7|.|TRBD2
CASSLSVAGGAYEQYF
TGTGCCAGCAGCTTGTCCGTAGCGGGGGGCGCCTACGAGCAGTACTTC
>TRBV2|TRBJ1-5|.|.
CASSVGRDQPQHF
TGTGCCAGCAGTGTCGGTAGGGATCAGCCCCAGCATTTT
>TRBV9|TRBJ1-3|.|.
CASSVTPSGGNTIYF
TGTGCCAGCAGCGTAACTCCGTCAGGGGGAAACACCATATATTTT
>TRBV7-2|TRBJ2-3|.|.
CASSLRGHGRYTDTQYF
TGTGCCAGCAGCTTACGCGGGCACGGACGGTACACAGATACGCAGTATTTT
>TRBV19|TRBJ1-1|few|.
CASSMINGAAFF
TGTGCCAGTAGTATGATTAACGGCGCGGCTTTCTTT
>TRBV5-1|TRBJ2-3|.|TRBD1
CASSLVPQGVSTDTQYF
TGCGCCAGCAGCTTGGTTCCCCAGGGGGTTAGCACAGATACGCAGTATTTT
>TRBV6-6|TRBJ2-2|.|.
CASRRNRDVGELFF
TGTGCCAGCAGGCGAAACAGGGACGTCGGGGAGCTGTTTTTT
>TRBV29-1|TRBJ2-7|.|.
CSVIPGPKLSYEQYF
TGCAGCGTTATACCGGGCCCGAAATTATCCTACGAGCAGTACTTC
>TRBV14|TRBJ1-2|.|.
CASSQVPAYGYTF
TGTGCCAGCAGCCAAGTACCGGCCTATGGCTACACCTTC
>TRBV28|TRBJ2-7|.|.
CASSFSVHEQYF
TGTGCCAGCAGCTTCTCGGTCCACGAGCAGTACTTC
>TRBV4-1|TRBJ2-3|.|.
CASSHILRGRTDTQYF
TGCGCCAGCAGCCACATACTCAGGGGTCGCACAGATACGCAGTATTTT
>TRBV7-2|TRBJ2-1|.|.
CASRLTSGPYNEQFF
TGTGCCAGCAGGCTTACTTCAGGGCCCTACAATGAGCAGTTCTTC
>TRBV11-1|TRBJ2-5|once|.
CASSLGSRETQYF
TGTGCCAGCAGCTTGGGCAGCAGAGAGACCCAGTACTTC
>TRBV18|TRBJ2-3|.|.
CASSPRQGTDTQYF
TGTGCCAGCTCACCAAGGCAGGGCACAGATACGCAGTATTTT
>TRBV7-6|TRBJ2-7|once|.
CASSLTGPYEQYF
TGTGCCAGCAGCCTAACGGGACCCTACGAGCAGTACTTC
>TRBV18|TRBJ1-1|.|.
CASSPLPGSGTEAFF
TGTGCCAGCTCACCCTTGCCAGGGTCGGGCACTGAAGCTTTCTTT
>TRBV2|TRBJ2-3|.|.
CASSGQGSTDTQYF
TGTGCCAGCAGTGGCCAGGGTAGCACAGATACGCAGTATTTT
>TRBV5-1|TRBJ2-7|.|.
CASSLDQTAYEQYF
TGCGCCAGCAGCTTGGATCAGACCGCCTACGAGCAGTACTTC
>TRBV18|TRBJ2-1|.|.
CASSPGLNNEQFF
TGTGCCAGCTCACCAGGCCTTAACAATGAGCAGTTCTTC
>TRBV2|TRBJ2-7|.|.
CASTYGPAYEQYF
TGTGCCAGCACTTACGGGCCCGCCTACGAGCAGTACTTC
>TRBV18|TRBJ1-2|.|.
CASSPPILKGSDYGYTF
TGTGCCAGCTCACCACCGATCTTGAAGGGCTCGGACTATGGCTACACCTTC
>TRBV25-1|TRBJ1-5|once|.
CASSENKEDGRQPQHF
TGTGCCAGCAGTGAAAATAAGGAGGATGGAAGACAGCCCCAGCATTTT
>TRBV4-1|TRBJ2-2|.|TRBD1
CASSQRDRAGTGELFF
TGCGCCAGCAGCCAAAGGGACAGGGCGGGGACCGGGGAGCTGTTTTTT
>TRBV7-3|TRBJ1-2|once|.
CASSERPGERYGYTF
TGTGCCAGCAGCGAAAGACCGGGCGAGCGCTATGGCTACACCTTC
>TRBV18|TRBJ1-5|once|.
CASSPNNQPQHF
TGTGCCAGCTCACCCAACAATCAGCCCCAGCATTTT
>TRBV29-1|TRBJ1-4|.|.
CSVKGPLNEKLFF
TGCAGCGTTAAGGGACCTTTAAATGAAAAACTGTTTTTT